Below, 14 T cell receptor beta chains from the same sample are listed, as sequenced in a study of T cell clonality in common variable immunodeficiency. Profiled with immunoSEQ multiplex PCR; TCRdb holds only in-frame clones, not every one. This sample carries tens of thousands of clones, none of them present only once. The sample comprised peripheral blood mononuclear cells. The receptors derive from a person aged 18-69 years in good health.

In this sample, this clone turned up many times. The observed sequence ends 3 residues before the CDR3 terminus, with the missing tail filled in from the germline J gene. The V and J genes are TRBV20-1 and TRBJ2-7; D is uncertain. The V gene lost 5 bases and the J gene lost 1 base, with 15 bases spanning the gap. Germline loops: CDR1 DFQATT, CDR2 SNEGSKA (reference sequence). The CDR3 has 14 residues. The sequenced part of the CDR3 DNA is TGCAGTGCTTCATCGATAACAAATTCCTACGAG. Translated: CSASSITNSYE. The full CDR3 is CSASSITNSYEQYF.

This clone was counted ten times or more. The read halts 3 residues ahead of the CDR3 end, with the missing end drawn from the germline J gene. This chain connects TRBV5-8 to TRBJ2-7; no firm D call. Germline V lookup: CDR1 SGHTS, CDR2 YDEGEE. The ends were cut back, 4 bases at V and 3 bases at J, with 14 bases in the middle. The CDR3 extends over 14 amino acids. CDR3 loop: CASSRIHVSYEQYF. The sequenced CDR3 bases are TGTGCCAGCAGCAGAATTCACGTCAGCTACGAG.

This clone appeared many times. From the germline J gene comes the end of the CDR3, since the read stops 3 residues before it. The same CDR3 is also encoded by other DNA sequences in this sample. The chain recombines TRBV11-2 with TRBJ1-1; tentatively, D is TRBD1 (6 bases). The CDR3 has 11 residues. The germline V gene encodes CDR1 SGHAT and CDR2 FQNNGV. The CDR3 sequence: CASRLGTEAFF. The covered CDR3 bases are TGTGCCAGCAGACTTGGGACAGAA. The whole variable domain, remainder taken from reference TRBV11-2 and TRBJ1-1, is EAGVAQSPRYKIIEKRQSVAFWCNPISGHATLYWYQQILGQGPKLLIQFQNNGVVDDSQLPKDRFSAERLKGVDSTLKIQPAKLEDSAVYLCASRLGTEAFFGQGTRLTVV.

In regard to this clone: The read falls 3 residues short of the CDR3 end, and the missing part is taken from the germline J gene. V is TRBV11-3 and J is TRBJ2-7, with TRBD2 identical over 9 bases. The J segment lost 2 bases and the V segment lost 5 bases, leaving 7 bases of the junction unmatched. The CDR3 has 15 amino acids. Germline V lookup: CDR1 SGHNT, CDR2 YENEEA. The covered CDR3 bases are TGTGCCAGCAGCCAGAAGGCGGGGGGGCCCTACGAG. It yields the protein CASSQKAGGPYE. The full CDR3 sequence reads CASSQKAGGPYEQYF.

This clone was counted ten times or more. The CDR3 extends 3 residues past the end of the read, so its final part is completed from the germline J gene. The chain carries TRBV10-3 and TRBJ2-2; 11 positions match TRBD2. Trimming cost V 5 bases and J 6 bases; bases outside gene matches: 2. The CDR3 extends over 14 amino acids. Germline values: CDR1 ENHRY, CDR2 SYGVKD. CDR3 bases read: TGTGCCATCAGTCAACTAGCGGGGGCCGGGGAG. Its translation is CAISQLAGAGE. The full-length CDR3 reads as CAISQLAGAGELFF.

This clone has ten or more counts. The junction departs from germline at one end; a sequencing error may be responsible. The read gets to within 3 residues of the CDR3 end, and the germline J gene fills in the rest. The chain links TRBV4-2 to TRBJ1-5, with TRBD1 as a possible D gene (6 bases). The CDR3 has 15 amino acids. Germline V lookup: CDR1 LGHNA, CDR2 YNFKEQ. Partial CDR3 DNA: TGCGCCAGCAGCCAGACGACAGGACAGAATCAGCCC. This encodes CASSQTTGQNQP. The entire CDR3 reads CASSQTTGQNQPQHF.

This clone was picked up many times. The read ends 3 residues shy of where the CDR3 ends; the end is completed using the germline J gene. This sequence joins TRBV2 and TRBJ2-1; a possible D gene is TRBD2 (7 bases). V was cut by 4 bases and J by 4 bases, with 14 bases left in between. CDR1 is SNHLY, CDR2 FYNNEI, per germline. This CDR3 is 15 amino acids long. The DNA read from the CDR3 is TGTGCCAGCAGTGTTGAGGGGGGGCTTTACAATGAG. Protein: CASSVEGGLYNE. From start to end, the CDR3 is CASSVEGGLYNEQFF.

This clone has at least ten counts. The read ends 3 residues shy of where the CDR3 ends; the end is completed using the germline J gene. The J gene is TRBJ1-1, the V gene TRBV2; D is perhaps TRBD1 (5 bases). From germline, CDR1 is SNHLY and CDR2 FYNNEI. There are 13 residues in the CDR3. V lost 5 bases and J lost 3, with 10 bases in between. The part of the CDR3 DNA that was read is TGTGCCAGCAGTTCTGAGGGGTACACTGAA. It specifies CASSSEGYTE. The whole CDR3 sequence reads CASSSEGYTEAFF.

This clone was counted at least ten times. The read ends 3 residues before the CDR3 terminus; that terminus is restored from the germline J gene. The chain has TRBV19 and TRBJ2-6, with TRBD1 matching over 7 bases. Germline V lookup: CDR1 LNHDA, CDR2 SQIVND (reference sequence). The CDR3 runs to 17 residues. The trim removed 7 bases at V and 0 bases at J, leaving 9 bases unmatched. Partial CDR3 DNA: TGTGCCAGTACCCCGACAGGGATCCCCTCTGGGGCCAACGTC. Translated, it gives CASTPTGIPSGANV. The CDR3 as a whole reads CASTPTGIPSGANVLTF.

A note on this clone: With the read ending 3 residues before the CDR3 end, the germline J gene is used to fill in that end. The chain joins TRBV7-9 to TRBJ2-7, with D maybe TRBD1 (7 bases). V was shortened by 1 base and J by 4 bases, with 14 bases between the two germline ends. CDR1 SEHNR and CDR2 FQNEAQ come from the germline V gene (reference sequence). This CDR3 contains 15 residues. CDR3 loop: CASSLVGGGRYEQYF. The sequenced part of the CDR3 DNA is TGTGCCAGCAGCTTAGTTGGAGGGGGCCGGTACGAG. Looking up the rest from reference TRBV7-9 and TRBJ2-7 gives the full variable domain: DTGVSQNPRHKITKRGQNVTFRCDPISEHNRLYWYRQTLGQGPEFLTYFQNEAQLEKSRLLSDRFSAERPKGSFSTLEIQRTEQGDSAMYLCASSLVGGGRYEQYFGPGTRLTVT.

This clone has a handful of counts. The read stops 3 residues short of the end of the CDR3; the missing end is completed from the germline J gene. The V call is TRBV7-9, the J call TRBJ2-4, with 11 bases that match TRBD2. CDR3 length: 12 amino acids. The germline gives CDR1 SEHNR, CDR2 FQNEAQ (reference sequence). Incomplete CDR3 DNA: TGTGCCAGCAGCACCGGGACTAGCGGT. Protein sequence: CASSTGTSG. The full CDR3 reads CASSTGTSGQYF.

This clone occurred many times. The CDR3 end falls 3 residues outside the read, so it is completed with the germline J gene. The V and J genes are TRBV2 and TRBJ1-6; 9 nucleotides match TRBD1. J was trimmed by 10 bases and V by 4 bases; bases with no gene match: 14. Germline CDR1 and CDR2: SNHLY and FYNNEI. This CDR3 spans 17 amino acids. The part of the CDR3 DNA that was read is TGTGCCAGCAGTGTACGTCGTGGGGGACAGGGTGGATCACCC. Encoded protein: CASSVRRGGQGGSP. The entire CDR3 sequence reads CASSVRRGGQGGSPLHF.

Details on this clone: Read data end 3 residues before the CDR3 end; the end is taken from the germline J gene. The chain uses TRBV7-6 and TRBJ1-2; perhaps TRBD1 as D (5 bases). Germline V lookup: CDR1 SGHVS, CDR2 FNYEAQ. The CDR3 loop spans 15 amino acids. The CDR3 protein is CASSLSGGSTDTYTF. CDR3 bases read: TGTGCCAGCAGCTTGAGCGGGGGTAGCACAGATACC.

This clone came up many times. The CDR3 extends 3 residues past the end of the read, so its final part is completed from the germline J gene. The chain combines TRBV20-1 with TRBJ2-7; 8 bases map to TRBD1. Germline V gene sequence: CDR1 DFQATT, CDR2 SNEGSKA (reference sequence). The ends lost 0 bases at V and 0 bases at J; junction bases unmatched: 10. The CDR3 runs to 17 residues. CDR3 DNA (partial): TGCAGTGCTAGAGATTTTAGGCGACAGGGGACCTCCTACGAG. It encodes CSARDFRRQGTSYE. The full-length CDR3 reads as CSARDFRRQGTSYEQYF.